This TCR beta chain was obtained from a study of blood T cell repertoires in COVID-19. The repertoire was sequenced with immunoSEQ multiplex PCR; TCRdb's copy has only in-frame clones and lacks some. This table has about 210,000 clones, less than 85% appearing once. CDR1 and CDR2 (germline): MDHEN, SYDVKM. The ends were cut back, 7 bases at V and 8 bases at J, with 14 bases in the middle. The CDR3 spans 12 residues. Sequenced: peripheral blood. The chain links TRBV28 to TRBJ1-2, with D perhaps matching TRBD1 (6 bases). The TCR was taken from a woman aged 80 or older with COVID-19, enrolled during active disease. CDR3 sequence (DNA): TGTGCCAGCATCCAAGGGGGATGGGGCTACACCTTC. Its translation: CASIQGGWGYTF.